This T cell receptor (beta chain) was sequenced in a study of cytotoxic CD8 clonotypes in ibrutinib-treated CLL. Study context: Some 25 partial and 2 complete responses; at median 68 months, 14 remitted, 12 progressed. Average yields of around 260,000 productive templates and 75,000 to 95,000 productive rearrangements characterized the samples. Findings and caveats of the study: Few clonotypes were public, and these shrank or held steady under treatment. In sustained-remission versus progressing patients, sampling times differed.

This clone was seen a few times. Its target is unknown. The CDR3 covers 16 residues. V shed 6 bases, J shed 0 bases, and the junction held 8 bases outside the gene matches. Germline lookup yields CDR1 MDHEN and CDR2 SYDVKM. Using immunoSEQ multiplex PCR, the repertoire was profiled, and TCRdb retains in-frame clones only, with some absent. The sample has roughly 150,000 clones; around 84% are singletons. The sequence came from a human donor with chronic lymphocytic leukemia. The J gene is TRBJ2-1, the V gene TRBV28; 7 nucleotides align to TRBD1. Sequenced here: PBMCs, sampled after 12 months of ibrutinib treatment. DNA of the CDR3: TGTGCCAGCAGCCCGACAGGGCTAAGCTCCTACAATGAGCAGTTCTTC. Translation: CASSPTGLSSYNEQFF.